This passage covers 29 T cell receptor beta chains from one sample sequenced in a study of STAT5B mutations in CD4+ large granular lymphocyte leukemia. TCRdb keeps only in-frame clones here, not all; method: immunoSEQ multiplex PCR. The sample lists about 32,000 clones, around four fifths occurring once. Sequenced: CD4+ T cells from blood buffy coats. These receptors all come from a human donor in good health.

In this sample, this clone turned up a few times. V is TRBV7-8 and J is TRBJ2-7; unclear D gene. This CDR3 is 12 amino acids long. The germline V gene has CDR1 SGHVS and CDR2 FQNEAQ. Trimming pared 4 bases from V and 4 bases from J, leaving 8 bases between. The CDR3, as DNA: TGTGCCAGCAGCTCGGACCGATACGAGCAGTACTTC. Its translation is CASSSDRYEQYF.

As DNA, the CDR3 is TGCGCCAGCAGCTTGAGGCGGACTGAGACCCAGTACTTC. Translated: CASSLRRTETQYF. The chain employs TRBV5-1 and TRBJ2-5; weak D call: TRBD2 (5 bases). Deletions cut 1 base from V and 5 bases from J, with 9 bases between. CDR3 length: 13 amino acids. Per the germline V gene, CDR1 is SGHRS and CDR2 is YFSETQ.

The V call is TRBV27, the J call TRBJ2-1; D remains unclear. CDR3 length equals 14 residues. Germline loops: CDR1 MNHEY, CDR2 SMNVEV (reference sequence). Between the trimmed V and J ends, which lost 4 bases and 2 bases, there was a span of 9 bases. The CDR3 region is CASSWLQTYNEQFF. In DNA form, the CDR3 reads TGTGCCAGCAGTTGGTTACAAACCTACAATGAGCAGTTCTTC.

This clone appeared a single time. This chain connects TRBV7-2 to TRBJ2-5, with D perhaps TRBD1 (5 bases). Near its end, the DNA agrees better with TRBJ2-7, so the J call may be wrong. CDR1 is SGHTA and CDR2 is FQGNSA in the germline V gene. The CDR3 contains 14 residues. This chain's CDR3 is CASSWGHGLSEQYF. The CDR3 DNA reads TGTGCCAGCAGCTGGGGCCACGGCCTCTCCGAGCAGTACTTC.

J is TRBJ2-5 and V is TRBV9; a possible D gene is TRBD1 (6 bases). Germline V gives CDR1 SGDLS, CDR2 YYNGEE. The V end lost 4 bases, the J end lost 1 base, and 17 bases lay between the germline ends. This CDR3 is 16 amino acids long. The DNA of the CDR3 is TGTGCCAGCAGCCCACTCGACAGGTCTCTCCAAGAGACCCAGTACTTC. As protein: CASSPLDRSLQETQYF.

The chain combines TRBV5-8 with TRBJ1-1, with D possibly being TRBD1 (5 bases). From germline, CDR1 is SGHTS and CDR2 YDEGEE. Trimming took 4 bases from V and 7 from J, leaving 14 bases between them. The CDR3 is made up of 13 amino acids. CDR3 nucleotides: TGTGCCAGCAGCAGGGACGTGGAATATGAAGCTTTCTTT. Translated: CASSRDVEYEAFF.

This clone was recorded once. The chain couples TRBV14 to TRBJ1-1; the D is unclear. There are 13 residues in the CDR3. CDR1 is SGHDN, CDR2 FVKESK, per germline. Trimming took 4 bases from V and 0 from J, leaving 6 bases between them. In nucleotides, the CDR3 is TGTGCCAGCAGCCGGACTATGAACACTGAAGCTTTCTTT. Encoded protein: CASSRTMNTEAFF.

This rearrangement joins TRBV2 to TRBJ1-2; D not resolved. The CDR3 length is 11 residues. Per germline, CDR1 SNHLY and CDR2 FYNNEI. V lost 7 bases to trimming and J lost 8 bases, with 11 bases between them. DNA for the CDR3: TGTGCCAGCAACTGGCTGGGCGGCTACACCTTC. It specifies CASNWLGGYTF. The entire variable domain, with the rest obtained from reference TRBV2 and TRBJ1-2, is as follows: EPEVTQTPSHQVTQMGQEVILRCVPISNHLYFYWYRQILGQKVEFLVSFYNNEISEKSEIFDDQFSVERPDGSNFTLKIRSTKLEDSAMYFCASNWLGGYTFGSGTRLTVV.

The genes are TRBV19 and TRBJ2-1, with TRBD2 as a possible D gene (6 bases). The CDR3 has 15 residues. The germline V and J ends were trimmed by 0 bases and 3 bases, with 9 bases remaining between them. Germline values: CDR1 LNHDA, CDR2 SQIVND (reference sequence). CDR3 amino acids: CASSIESSGYNEQFF. CDR3 nucleotides: TGTGCCAGTAGTATAGAGAGTAGCGGCTACAATGAGCAGTTCTTC.

The rearrangement links TRBV5-1 to TRBJ2-3, with 13 bases identical to TRBD2. Trimming at V came to 0 bases and at J to 4 bases, leaving 5 bases not matched to a gene. The germline CDR1 and CDR2 sequences are SGHRS and YFSETQ. This CDR3 comprises 17 residues. In DNA, the CDR3 is TGCGCCAGCAGCTTGGCCAGGACTAGCGGGAGAGCAGATACGCAGTATTTT. Translation gives CASSLARTSGRADTQYF.

A remark on this clone: This sample also contains other DNA sequences that code for the same CDR3. The rearrangement uses TRBV18 and TRBJ2-7, with 10 bases matching TRBD1. Germline V gene sequence: CDR1 KGHSH, CDR2 LQKENI. There are 15 residues in the CDR3. J lost 6 bases, V lost 3 bases, and 8 bases had no gene match. The CDR3 loop reads CASSPNQDRGSEQYF. The CDR3 coding sequence is TGTGCCAGCTCACCGAATCAGGACAGGGGGTCCGAGCAGTACTTC.

The J gene is TRBJ1-3, the V gene TRBV7-6; unclear D gene. Germline V gene sequence: CDR1 SGHVS, CDR2 FNYEAQ. Trimming took 3 bases from V and 1 from J, leaving 1 base between them. The CDR3 covers 12 residues. The CDR3 sequence: CASSLSGNTIYF. Written as DNA, the CDR3 is TGTGCCAGCAGCTTGTCTGGAAACACCATATATTTT.

This clone was detected only once. The chain recombines TRBV19 with TRBJ2-7; the D gene is possibly TRBD2 (5 bases). The V gene's germline CDR1 is LNHDA and CDR2 SQIVND (reference sequence). V lost 3 bases to trimming and J lost 2 bases, with 14 bases between them. The length of the CDR3 is 15 residues. For the CDR3, the DNA is TGTGCCAGTAGTATCGCCGGGGTTCCCACCTACGAGCAGTACTTC. Its protein product is CASSIAGVPTYEQYF.

This chain uses TRBV10-1 with TRBJ2-3; 14 nucleotides agree with TRBD2. The J segment lost 5 bases and the V segment lost 4 bases, leaving 5 bases of the junction unmatched. CDR1 and CDR2 from the germline V gene are WNHNN and SYGVQD (reference sequence). The CDR3 covers 16 residues. DNA for the CDR3: TGCGCCAGCAGTGCCCTGACTAGCGGGAGGGGAGATACGCAGTATTTT. It codes for CASSALTSGRGDTQYF.

V and J are TRBV18 and TRBJ2-7; no reliable D call. The CDR3 is 15 residues long. Per the germline V gene, CDR1 is KGHSH and CDR2 is LQKENI. The germline V and J ends were trimmed by 2 bases and 5 bases, with 16 bases remaining between them. CDR3 loop: CASSPSQADTNEQYF. In nucleotides, the CDR3 is TGTGCCAGCTCACCATCCCAGGCCGACACCAACGAGCAGTACTTC.

V and J are TRBV2 and TRBJ1-2; TRBD1 is a possible D gene (6 bases). The CDR3 consists of 16 residues. Between the trimmed V and J ends, which lost 1 base and 2 bases, there was a span of 14 bases. Germline CDR1 reads SNHLY; CDR2 reads FYNNEI. This chain's CDR3 is CASSEVPWTDNYGYTF. CDR3 nucleotides: TGTGCCAGCAGTGAAGTCCCTTGGACAGACAACTATGGCTACACCTTC.

This chain links TRBV28 with TRBJ2-7; 7 bases are shared with TRBD2. The CDR3 is 14 residues long. Germline-derived CDR1 and CDR2 are MDHEN and SYDVKM. V lost 3 bases to trimming and J lost 2 bases; unmatched junction nucleotides: 4. The DNA for the CDR3 is TGTGCCAGCAGTTTGGGGGGGATGGCCTACGAGCAGTACTTC. Translating gives CASSLGGMAYEQYF.

The chain links TRBV7-2 to TRBJ1-1; TRBD1 aligns across 8 bases. The V and J ends lost 5 bases and 4 bases, in that order; junction bases with no gene match: 12. This CDR3 comprises 16 residues. Germline CDR1 is SGHTA and CDR2 is FQGNSA. The CDR3 spells CASSPGDRSRSTEAFF. CDR3 DNA sequence: TGTGCCAGCAGCCCAGGGGACAGGTCGAGGAGCACTGAAGCTTTCTTT.

The rearrangement joins TRBV9 to TRBJ2-4; D is possibly TRBD2 (5 bases). From germline, CDR1 is SGDLS and CDR2 YYNGEE. The CDR3 contains 13 residues. Trimming took 0 bases from V and 13 from J, leaving 14 bases between them. The CDR3 DNA follows: TGTGCCAGCAGCGTAGACGAGGGTAGAAGACAGTACTTC. Translated, it gives CASSVDEGRRQYF.

This chain links TRBV7-2 with TRBJ2-5; D is ambiguous. CDR3 length: 14 residues. Looked up from germline, CDR1 is SGHTA and CDR2 is FQGNSA. Trimming stripped 5 bases from V and 4 bases from J, with 14 bases between. The CDR3, as DNA: TGTGCCAGCAGCGCAGTCCGGATGGGAGAGACCCAGTACTTC. It codes for CASSAVRMGETQYF.

The chain has TRBV5-4 and TRBJ2-4; 8 nucleotides align to TRBD1. With V trimmed by 4 bases and J by 6 bases, 3 bases remained unmatched. CDR1 is SGHNT and CDR2 is YYREEE in the germline V gene (reference sequence). This CDR3 is built from 13 residues. In DNA form, the CDR3 reads TGTGCCAGCAGCAACGGACAGGGAAACATTCAGTACTTC. This gives the protein CASSNGQGNIQYF.

This chain joins TRBV6-1 and TRBJ2-5; D perhaps matches TRBD1 (6 bases). Looked up from germline, CDR1 is MNHNS and CDR2 is SASEGT. The CDR3 sequence is 17 residues long. V was shortened by 0 bases and J by 1 base, with 15 bases between the two germline ends. CDR3 amino acids: CASSEALRGRIQETQYF. The CDR3 DNA reads as TGTGCCAGCAGTGAAGCGCTCAGGGGACGGATCCAAGAGACCCAGTACTTC.

This clone was observed a handful of times. The CDR3 is CASREPGQGTSDTEAFF. The CDR3 DNA sequence: TGTGCCAGCAGGGAACCGGGACAGGGGACGAGTGACACTGAAGCTTTCTTT. This chain links TRBV6-1 with TRBJ1-1; 10 positions agree with TRBD1. The CDR3 extends over 17 amino acids. With 6 bases clipped from V and 3 bases from J, the junction kept 13 bases outside the gene matches. From germline, CDR1 is MNHNS and CDR2 SASEGT.

The chain is built from TRBV4-3 and TRBJ2-7; no clear D gene. The CDR3 runs to 15 residues. Germline lookup yields CDR1 LGHNA and CDR2 YSLEER. V was clipped by 1 base and J by 3 bases, with 13 bases between them. The DNA of the CDR3 is TGCGCCAGCAGCCAAGTCGCCGGGTTTCTCTACGAGCAGTACTTC. Protein: CASSQVAGFLYEQYF.

V is TRBV11-2 and J is TRBJ2-7; TRBD2 matches 11 bases. With V trimmed by 4 bases and J by 7 bases, 12 bases remained unmatched. CDR3 size: 16 residues. CDR1 and CDR2 from the germline V gene are SGHAT and FQNNGV. CDR3 loop: CASSSTGSSGRREQYF. DNA for the CDR3: TGTGCCAGCAGCTCCACCGGGTCTAGCGGGAGGAGGGAGCAGTACTTC.

The V gene is TRBV6-1, the J gene TRBJ2-7; possible D gene TRBD1, 5 bases. Deletions cut 2 bases from V and 6 bases from J, with 14 bases between. The CDR3 runs to 14 residues. The germline CDR1 and CDR2 sequences are MNHNS and SASEGT. For the CDR3, the DNA is TGTGCCAGCAGTGAATTGACAGTATTCGGCGAGCAGTACTTC. Amino acids: CASSELTVFGEQYF.

The V gene is TRBV11-2, the J gene TRBJ1-1; maybe TRBD1 (6 bases). Germline assignment: CDR1 SGHAT and CDR2 FQNNGV. Deletions cut 1 base from V and 3 bases from J, with 15 bases between. The CDR3 length is 16 residues. CDR3 in amino acids: CASSLGSRTVDTEAFF. Written as DNA, the CDR3 is TGTGCCAGCAGCTTAGGTTCTCGGACAGTCGACACTGAAGCTTTCTTT.

The CDR3 reads CASSASGLSYEQYF. The CDR3 nucleotides read TGTGCCAGCAGTGCTAGCGGGCTCTCCTACGAGCAGTACTTC. The gene calls are TRBV6-5 and TRBJ2-5; 8 bases are a match to TRBD2. The J call may be in error: the DNA end matches TRBJ2-7 better. The CDR3 length is 14 residues. Germline CDR1 MNHEY, CDR2 SVGAGI.

The rearrangement links TRBV7-2 to TRBJ1-1, with D unclear. The CDR3 length is 13 residues. Looked up from germline, CDR1 is SGHTA and CDR2 is FQGNSA. Trimming shortened V by 3 bases and J by 4 bases, and 9 bases separated the two germline ends. In DNA form, the CDR3 reads TGTGCCAGCAGCTTCTACTGGGGCACTGAAGCTTTCTTT. It encodes CASSFYWGTEAFF.